A selection of T cell receptor beta chains follows, all from one sample in a study of blood T cell repertoires in COVID-19. Clones were sequenced by immunoSEQ multiplex PCR, and TCRdb holds only the in-frame ones, with some missing. The table lists approximately 69,000 clones, about 81% of them singletons, with approximately 13% in the top ten. The specimen sequenced was peripheral blood. These receptors were collected from an elderly woman with acute or convalescent COVID-19. The CDR3 runs from the conserved cysteine through the conserved F or W. The order of the fields is clone size, V gene, D gene, J gene, CDR3 DNA, CDR3 protein. The D gene is left open where the match is weak. For some rows the clone size is stated as once, few or many, or as a class when expanded; others skip it.

>once|TRBV18|.|TRBJ2-1
TGTGCCAGCTCACCCTACGACAATGAGCAGTTCTTC
CASSPYDNEQFF
>.|TRBV27|TRBD2|TRBJ2-7
TGTGCCAGCAGTTTTAAGGCTAGCGGGTCCTACGAGCAGTACTTC
CASSFKASGSYEQYF
>.|TRBV7-6|TRBD1|TRBJ2-1
TGTGCCAGCAGCCGCATAAGGGATACAGGGGGCTCCTACAATGAGCAGTTCTTC
CASSRIRDTGGSYNEQFF
>.|TRBV10-3|TRBD1|TRBJ1-2
TGTGCCATCAGTGGGACAGGGAACTATGGCTACACCTTC
CAISGTGNYGYTF
>.|TRBV4-3|.|TRBJ2-3
TGCGCCAGCAGCCAATCACTCTCGGGGACGCAGTATTTT
CASSQSLSGTQYF
>.|TRBV28|.|TRBJ2-6
TGTGCCAGCAGTGGCAGGGCCTCTGGGGCCAACGTCCTGACTTTC
CASSGRASGANVLTF
>.|TRBV27|TRBD1|TRBJ2-3
TGTGCCAGCACTCCGACAGGGCACTATATCACAGATACGCAGTATTTT
CASTPTGHYITDTQYF
>.|TRBV12-3/TRBV12-4|.|TRBJ2-1
TGTGCCAGCAGTAACAGCCGTAAGCAGTTCTTC
CASSNSRKQFF
>.|TRBV10-1|TRBD1|TRBJ1-1
TGCGCCAGCAGTAACGACAGGGGAGTGGGCACTGAAGCTTTCTTT
CASSNDRGVGTEAFF
>.|TRBV10-1|.|TRBJ2-3
TGCGCCAGCAGTGATAGGTCAGGGGAGGGAAATACGCAGTATTTT
CASSDRSGEGNTQYF
>.|TRBV6-2/TRBV6-3|.|TRBJ1-4
TGTGCCAGCAGTTACGAGGGCCTAATTGGGACTAATGAAAAACTGTTTTTT
CASSYEGLIGTNEKLFF
>.|TRBV7-2|.|TRBJ1-2
TGTGCCAGCAGCCAACTACTAAATAACTATGGCTACACCTTC
CASSQLLNNYGYTF
>.|TRBV20-1|.|TRBJ2-1
TGCAGTGCCAGGGGAGGGATTGAGCAGTTCTTC
CSARGGIEQFF
>.|TRBV9|.|TRBJ1-6
TGTGCCAGCAGCGCCCGGACCGGTCCACGGGGTTCACCCCTCCACTTT
CASSARTGPRGSPLHF
>.|TRBV2|TRBD2|TRBJ2-1
TGTGCCAGCAGCGCGAGCGGGATCAGCTACAATGAGCAGTTCTTC
CASSASGISYNEQFF